Listed below are T cell receptor beta chains from one sample, sequenced in a study of blood T cell repertoires in COVID-19. TCRdb keeps only in-frame clones here, not all; method: immunoSEQ multiplex PCR. The sample has around 150,000 clones; about 85% are singletons. Sequencing input: peripheral blood. These receptors originate from a man aged 40-49 years with acute or convalescent COVID-19. Each CDR3 is given with its conserved first and last residue. The D gene is left open where the match is weak. Clone size is stated in some rows and not others, as once, few, many or a class when expanded.

j_call	v_call	d_call	clone_size	cdr3_aa	cdr3_nt
TRBJ2-5	TRBV19	NA	NA	CASSKTGTRTGETQYF	TGTGCCAGTAGTAAAACCGGGACACGGACGGGGGAGACCCAGTACTTC
TRBJ1-5	TRBV6-5	NA	once	CASSSGNQPQHF	TGTGCCAGCAGTTCGGGGAATCAGCCCCAGCATTTT
TRBJ1-5	TRBV5-1	NA	NA	CASSLAGRDQPQHF	TGCGCCAGCAGCCTCGCTGGCAGGGATCAGCCCCAGCATTTT
TRBJ1-5	TRBV6-1	NA	NA	CASSEAYDSHQPQHF	TGTGCCAGCAGTGAAGCTTATGACAGTCATCAGCCCCAGCATTTT
TRBJ2-3	TRBV5-1	TRBD1	NA	CASTRQGTDTQYF	TGCGCCAGCACCCGACAGGGAACAGATACGCAGTATTTT
TRBJ1-2	TRBV18	NA	NA	CASSPSGRGYYGYTF	TGTGCCAGCTCACCAAGTGGACGGGGATACTATGGCTACACCTTC
TRBJ1-6	TRBV13	NA	NA	CASSQDRRIYNSPLHF	TGTGCCAGCAGCCAAGACAGGAGAATCTATAATTCACCCCTCCACTTT
TRBJ2-3	TRBV6-2/TRBV6-3	NA	once	CASSYSKLLTDTQYF	TGTGCCAGCAGTTACTCGAAGCTCCTCACAGATACGCAGTATTTT
TRBJ2-7	TRBV20-1	TRBD2	NA	CSASSGRGGAGEQYF	TGCAGTGCTAGTAGCGGTCGCGGGGGGGCGGGTGAGCAGTACTTC
TRBJ2-3	TRBV4-3	TRBD2	NA	CASSQVAGVTDTQYF	TGCGCCAGCAGCCAAGTAGCGGGGGTTACAGATACGCAGTATTTT
TRBJ2-3	TRBV19	TRBD2	NA	CASSSLAGDITDTQYF	TGTGCCAGTAGTTCCCTAGCGGGGGACATCACAGATACGCAGTATTTT
TRBJ2-1	TRBV18	NA	few	CASSPDRNNEQFF	TGTGCCAGCTCACCTGACAGAAACAATGAGCAGTTCTTC
TRBJ1-2	TRBV9	NA	NA	CASSVDEGRGGYTF	TGTGCCAGCAGCGTAGACGAGGGCAGAGGGGGCTACACCTTC
TRBJ1-2	TRBV5-5	TRBD1	NA	CASSSSPTGSNYGYTF	TGTGCCAGCAGCTCTTCCCCGACAGGGTCTAACTATGGCTACACCTTC
TRBJ1-1	TRBV27	NA	NA	CASSLSGRVNTEAFF	TGTGCCAGCAGTTTATCCGGCCGGGTGAACACTGAAGCTTTCTTT